This is a list of T cell receptor beta chains from one sample in a study of spatial heterogeneity in lung cancer. TCRdb ran MiXCR on the 5' RACE reads and lists one entry per CDR3 protein. The profile covers about 45,000 distinct CDR3 sequences, with approximately 12% appearing a single time and 42% taken by the ten largest. Material: PBMCs, obtained at surgery. The receptors come from a female donor with early-stage non-small cell lung cancer. The CDR3 runs from the conserved cysteine through the conserved F or W. D genes are given only for firm matches. The size field is filled for only some rows; it gives once, few, many or a size class.

CDR3 DNA | CDR3 protein | J gene | V gene | D gene | clone size
TGTGCCATCAGTTACGGGTCCTCCTACGAGCAGTACTTC | CAISYGSSYEQYF | TRBJ2-7 | TRBV10-3 | NA | NA
TGCGCCAGCAGCCTGGGGGAGGCAGGTTCTTCACCCCTCCACTTT | CASSLGEAGSSPLHF | TRBJ1-6 | TRBV5-1 | NA | many
TGCAGCGTTTCCGGGACTCGCTCCTACAATGAGCAGTTCTTC | CSVSGTRSYNEQFF | TRBJ2-1 | TRBV29-1 | NA | NA
TGTGCCAGCAGCCACGACACCAAGTACGAGCAGTACTTC | CASSHDTKYEQYF | TRBJ2-7 | TRBV7-9 | NA | few
TGTGCCAGCACCATCCTCCCGGGGAGCTCACCCCTCCACTTT | CASTILPGSSPLHF | TRBJ1-6 | TRBV7-2 | NA | many
TGTGCCTGGAACTGGGGTAGCGGGGGGGGGTCCTACAATGAGCAGTTCTTC | CAWNWGSGGGSYNEQFF | TRBJ2-1 | TRBV30 | TRBD2 | NA
TGTGCCAGCAGCTTAGGAGTAGCGGGGGGGCCCACAGATACGCAGTATTTT | CASSLGVAGGPTDTQYF | TRBJ2-3 | TRBV7-2 | TRBD2 | NA
TGTGCCAGCAGTTACCGTCCTGGAAACACCATATATTTT | CASSYRPGNTIYF | TRBJ1-3 | TRBV6-6 | NA | many
TGTGCCTGGAGTCCGGGACCAGAGACCCAGTACTTC | CAWSPGPETQYF | TRBJ2-5 | TRBV30 | NA | NA
TGTGCCAGCAGGGCTAGCGGGGGGGTAAGTGAGCAGTTCTTC | CASRASGGVSEQFF | TRBJ2-1 | TRBV6-5 | TRBD2 | many
TGTGCCAGCAGCCGGCCCAAAGTAGCACAGGCTTACCAGCCCCAGCATTTT | CASSRPKVAQAYQPQHF | TRBJ1-5 | TRBV14 | NA | many
TGTGCCAGCAGCCCCCGCAGGACTAGCGGGGGGGCGAGCAATGAGCAGTTCTTC | CASSPRRTSGGASNEQFF | TRBJ2-1 | TRBV7-2 | TRBD2 | NA
TGTGCCAGCAGCTTAGGTCGGACCCCGTACCAAGAGACCCAGTACTTC | CASSLGRTPYQETQYF | TRBJ2-5 | TRBV11-2 | NA | many
TGTGCCAGCAGCTCAAGACAAAACAATCAGCCCCAGCATTTT | CASSSRQNNQPQHF | TRBJ1-5 | TRBV28 | NA | NA
TGTGCCAGCAGTACCCGACTAGCGGGGGCCCCTTTCTTC | CASSTRLAGAPFF | TRBJ2-1 | TRBV6-5 | TRBD2 | few
TGTGCCATCAGTGTGGGGTACGATAATTCACCCCTCCACTTT | CAISVGYDNSPLHF | TRBJ1-6 | TRBV10-3 | NA | few
TGTGCCAGCAGCCCCGGGACTCGACCCACAGATACGCAGTATTTT | CASSPGTRPTDTQYF | TRBJ2-3 | TRBV11-2 | NA | NA
TGCAGTGCTGATACAGGGGGCTGGGGCTACACCTTC | CSADTGGWGYTF | TRBJ1-2 | TRBV20-1 | TRBD1 | few
TGTGCCAGCAGTCCCTTTGGGGGGGATTCACCCCTCCACTTT | CASSPFGGDSPLHF | TRBJ1-6 | TRBV12-3/TRBV12-4 | NA | few
TGTGCCAGCAGCTTGGCGAGCGATTATGGCTACACCTTC | CASSLASDYGYTF | TRBJ1-2 | TRBV5-4 | NA | NA
TGTGCCAGCAGTGGAGGACTCGAAGCGTACCTAAAACTGTTTTTT | CASSGGLEAYLKLFF | TRBJ1-4 | TRBV6-1 | NA | many
TGTGCCAGAACGGGGGGGCTTAGGCAGTATTTT | CARTGGLRQYF | TRBJ2-3 | TRBV6-4 | TRBD2 | many
TGTGCCAGCAGCTCCGACAGGGCTAATCAGCCCCAGCATTTT | CASSSDRANQPQHF | TRBJ1-5 | TRBV6-1 | TRBD1 | few
TGCAGCGTCGGACAGGCCCGGGAAAAACTGTTTTTT | CSVGQAREKLFF | TRBJ1-4 | TRBV29-1 | TRBD1 | many
TGTGCCAGCAGCCAGGCCGGGACAGACGATTACACTGAAGCTTTCTTT | CASSQAGTDDYTEAFF | TRBJ1-1 | TRBV4-2 | TRBD1 | NA
TGCAGTGCAGAGGTAGCGGGGCTTTCCTACGAGCAGTACTTC | CSAEVAGLSYEQYF | TRBJ2-7 | TRBV20-1 | TRBD2 | NA
TGTGCCAGCAGTTACTCAAAGACAGGGATAAGCTACGAGCAGTACTTC | CASSYSKTGISYEQYF | TRBJ2-7 | TRBV6-5 | TRBD1 | NA
TGTGCCAGCAGTTTATCAGGGCGGAATACCGGGGAGCTGTTTTTT | CASSLSGRNTGELFF | TRBJ2-2 | TRBV12-3/TRBV12-4 | NA | many
TGCAGTGCGGGCAGGTCAAACAATGAGCAGTTCTTC | CSAGRSNNEQFF | TRBJ2-1 | TRBV20-1 | NA | NA
TGTGCCAGCAGGGCCGGGACTGCGAACACTGAAGCTTTCTTT | CASRAGTANTEAFF | TRBJ1-1 | TRBV11-1 | NA | NA
TGCAGTGCCCCTAACCTAGCGGGGGGCGAGGAGACCCAGTACTTC | CSAPNLAGGEETQYF | TRBJ2-5 | TRBV20-1 | TRBD2 | many
TGTGCCAGCAGCTTAGTGGGACAGGGGGAAAAACTGTTTTTT | CASSLVGQGEKLFF | TRBJ1-4 | TRBV7-2 | TRBD1 | few
TGTGCCTGGGGTGGGACAGGGGGAACCTACGAGCAGTACTTC | CAWGGTGGTYEQYF | TRBJ2-7 | TRBV30 | TRBD1 | many
TGTGCCAGCAGCTTGGTCCTGAACACTGAAGCTTTCTTT | CASSLVLNTEAFF | TRBJ1-1 | TRBV5-6 | NA | many
TGTGCCAGCAGCTTACCCCGACAGGGCACTGAAGCTTTCTTT | CASSLPRQGTEAFF | TRBJ1-1 | TRBV7-8 | TRBD1 | NA
TGTGCCAGCAGCTTAGATCCCGGGGCGCCCCAGCATTTT | CASSLDPGAPQHF | TRBJ1-5 | TRBV11-2 | NA | few